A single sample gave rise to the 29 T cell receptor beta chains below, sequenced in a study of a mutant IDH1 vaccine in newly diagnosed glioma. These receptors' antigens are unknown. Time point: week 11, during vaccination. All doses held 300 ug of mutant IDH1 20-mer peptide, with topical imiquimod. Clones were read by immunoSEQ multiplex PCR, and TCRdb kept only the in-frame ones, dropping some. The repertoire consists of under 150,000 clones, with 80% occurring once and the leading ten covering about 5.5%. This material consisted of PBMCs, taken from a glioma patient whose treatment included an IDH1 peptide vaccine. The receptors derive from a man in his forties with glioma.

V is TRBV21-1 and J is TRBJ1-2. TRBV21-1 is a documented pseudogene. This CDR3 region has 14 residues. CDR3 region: CASSPRVPPNGYTF. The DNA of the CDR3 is TGTGCCAGCAGCCCCCGTGTCCCGCCAAACGGCTACACCTTC.

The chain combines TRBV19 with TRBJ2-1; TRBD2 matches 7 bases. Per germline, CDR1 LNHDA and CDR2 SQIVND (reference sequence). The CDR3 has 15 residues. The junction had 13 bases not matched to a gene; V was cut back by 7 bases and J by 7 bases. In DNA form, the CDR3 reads TGTGCCAGTAACACGGGGCTAGCGGCCTCGAATGAGCAGTTCTTC. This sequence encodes CASNTGLAASNEQFF.

CDR3: CASSFMRWGRYGELFF. The CDR3 bases are TGTGCCAGCAGTTTCATGCGGTGGGGGCGATACGGGGAGCTGTTTTTT. This sequence joins TRBV27 and TRBJ2-2; possible D gene TRBD1, 6 bases. The CDR3 contains 16 residues. The germline V gene encodes CDR1 MNHEY and CDR2 SMNVEV (reference sequence). V was shortened by 3 bases and J by 7 bases, with 18 bases between the two germline ends.

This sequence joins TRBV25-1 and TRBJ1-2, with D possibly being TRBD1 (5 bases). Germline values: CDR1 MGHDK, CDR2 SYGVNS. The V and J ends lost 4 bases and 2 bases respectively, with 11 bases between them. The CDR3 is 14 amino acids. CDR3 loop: CASSGDSLNYGYTF. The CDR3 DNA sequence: TGTGCCAGCAGTGGTGACAGCCTAAACTATGGCTACACCTTC.

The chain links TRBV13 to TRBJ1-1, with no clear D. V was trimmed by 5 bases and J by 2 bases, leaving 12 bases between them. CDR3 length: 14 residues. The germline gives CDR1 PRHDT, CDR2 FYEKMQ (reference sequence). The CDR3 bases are TGTGCCAGCAGCCCGATAGATCCTAACACTGAAGCTTTCTTT. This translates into CASSPIDPNTEAFF. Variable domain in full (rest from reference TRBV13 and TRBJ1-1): AAGVIQSPRHLIKEKRETATLKCYPIPRHDTVYWYQQGPGQDPQFLISFYEKMQSDKGSIPDRFSAQQFSDYHSELNMSSLELGDSALYFCASSPIDPNTEAFFGQGTRLTVV.

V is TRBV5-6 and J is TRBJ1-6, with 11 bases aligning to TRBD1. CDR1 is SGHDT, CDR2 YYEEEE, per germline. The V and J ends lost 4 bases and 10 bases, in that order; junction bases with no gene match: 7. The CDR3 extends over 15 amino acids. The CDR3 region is CASSTADRGRSPLHF. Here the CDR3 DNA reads TGTGCCAGCAGCACTGCGGACAGGGGGCGATCACCCCTCCACTTT.

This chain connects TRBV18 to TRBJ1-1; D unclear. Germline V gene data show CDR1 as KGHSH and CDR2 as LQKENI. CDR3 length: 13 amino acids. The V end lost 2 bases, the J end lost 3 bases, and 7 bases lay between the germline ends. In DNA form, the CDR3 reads TGTGCCAGCTCACCAGGGGTCTACACTGAAGCTTTCTTT. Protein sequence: CASSPGVYTEAFF. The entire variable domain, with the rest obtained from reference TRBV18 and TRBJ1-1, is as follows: NAGVMQNPRHLVRRRGQEARLRCSPMKGHSHVYWYRQLPEEGLKFMVYLQKENIIDESGMPKERFSAEFPKEGPSILRIQQVVRGDSAAYFCASSPGVYTEAFFGQGTRLTVV.

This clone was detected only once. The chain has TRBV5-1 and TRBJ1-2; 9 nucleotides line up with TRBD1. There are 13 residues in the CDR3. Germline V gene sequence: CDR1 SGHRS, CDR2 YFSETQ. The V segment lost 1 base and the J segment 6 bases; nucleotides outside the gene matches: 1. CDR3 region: CASSLTGGNGYTF. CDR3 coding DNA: TGCGCCAGCAGCTTGACAGGGGGCAATGGCTACACCTTC.

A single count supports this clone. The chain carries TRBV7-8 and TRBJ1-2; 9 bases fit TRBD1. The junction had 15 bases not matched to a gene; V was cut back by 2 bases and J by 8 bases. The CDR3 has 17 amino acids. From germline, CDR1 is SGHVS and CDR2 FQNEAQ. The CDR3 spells CASSLLHRGQGMEGYTF. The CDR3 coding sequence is TGTGCCAGCAGCTTATTACACAGGGGGCAGGGGATGGAAGGCTACACCTTC.

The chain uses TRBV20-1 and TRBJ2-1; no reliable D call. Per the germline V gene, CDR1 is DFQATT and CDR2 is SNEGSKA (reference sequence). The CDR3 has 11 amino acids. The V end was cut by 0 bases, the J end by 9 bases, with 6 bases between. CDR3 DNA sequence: TGCAGTGCTAGAGAGTCGGGTGAGCAGTTCTTC. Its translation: CSARESGEQFF.

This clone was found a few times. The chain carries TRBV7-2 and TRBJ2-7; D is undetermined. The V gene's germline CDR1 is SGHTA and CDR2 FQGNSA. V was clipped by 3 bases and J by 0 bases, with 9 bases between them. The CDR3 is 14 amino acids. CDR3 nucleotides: TGTGCCAGCAGCTTCCGGACGACCTCCTACGAGCAGTACTTC. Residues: CASSFRTTSYEQYF.

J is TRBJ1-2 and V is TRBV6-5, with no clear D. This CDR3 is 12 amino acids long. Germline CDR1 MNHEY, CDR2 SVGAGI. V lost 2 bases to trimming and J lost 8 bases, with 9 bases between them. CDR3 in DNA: TGTGCCAGCAGTTACCCGGGATCCGGCTACACCTTC. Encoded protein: CASSYPGSGYTF.

The CDR3 here is CACKGTGPYNSPLHF. The DNA for the CDR3 is TGTGCCTGTAAAGGGACAGGACCCTATAATTCACCCCTCCACTTT. V usage is TRBV19 and J usage is TRBJ1-6; TRBD1 matches 8 bases. In germline, CDR1 is LNHDA, CDR2 SQIVND (reference sequence). V was pared by 11 bases and J by 2 bases, with 8 bases of the junction left unmatched. The CDR3 extends over 15 amino acids.

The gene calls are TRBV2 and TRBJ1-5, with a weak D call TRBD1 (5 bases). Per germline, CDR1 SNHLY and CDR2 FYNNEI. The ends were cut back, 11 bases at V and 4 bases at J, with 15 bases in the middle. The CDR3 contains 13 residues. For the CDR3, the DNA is TGTGCCGGGGGGAGGGGTCTTAATCAGCCCCAGCATTTT. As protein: CAGGRGLNQPQHF.

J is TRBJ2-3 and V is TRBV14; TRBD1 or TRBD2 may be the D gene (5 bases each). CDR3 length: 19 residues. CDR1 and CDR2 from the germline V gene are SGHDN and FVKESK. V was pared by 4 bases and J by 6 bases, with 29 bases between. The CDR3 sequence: CASSPNKGIGTVLIDTQYF. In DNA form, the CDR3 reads TGTGCCAGCAGCCCAAACAAAGGGATCGGGACCGTGCTGATTGATACGCAGTATTTT.

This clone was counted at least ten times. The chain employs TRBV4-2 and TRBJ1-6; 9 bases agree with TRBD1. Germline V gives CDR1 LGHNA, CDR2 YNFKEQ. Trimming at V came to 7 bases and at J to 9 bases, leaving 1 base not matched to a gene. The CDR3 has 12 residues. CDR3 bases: TGTGCCAGCAAGACAGGGGGTTCACCCCTCCACTTT. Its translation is CASKTGGSPLHF.

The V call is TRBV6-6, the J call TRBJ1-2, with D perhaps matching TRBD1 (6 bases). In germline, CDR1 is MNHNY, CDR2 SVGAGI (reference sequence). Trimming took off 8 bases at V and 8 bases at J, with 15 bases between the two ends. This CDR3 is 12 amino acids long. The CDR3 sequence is CASGGPLRGYTF. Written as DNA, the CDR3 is TGTGCCAGCGGGGGGCCCCTGAGAGGCTACACCTTC.

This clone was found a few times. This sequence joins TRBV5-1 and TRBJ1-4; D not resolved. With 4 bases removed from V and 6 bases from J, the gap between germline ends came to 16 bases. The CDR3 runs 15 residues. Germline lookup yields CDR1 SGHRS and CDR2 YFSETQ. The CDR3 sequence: CASSSALWKDEKLFF. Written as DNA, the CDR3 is TGCGCCAGCAGCAGCGCGCTTTGGAAGGATGAAAAACTGTTTTTT.

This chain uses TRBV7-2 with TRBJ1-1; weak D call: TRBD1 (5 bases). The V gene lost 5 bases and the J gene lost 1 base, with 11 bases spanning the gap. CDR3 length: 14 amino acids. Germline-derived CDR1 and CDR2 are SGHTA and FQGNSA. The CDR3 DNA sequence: TGTGCCAGCAGCCGCGGGACGGAGAACACTGAAGCTTTCTTT. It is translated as CASSRGTENTEAFF.

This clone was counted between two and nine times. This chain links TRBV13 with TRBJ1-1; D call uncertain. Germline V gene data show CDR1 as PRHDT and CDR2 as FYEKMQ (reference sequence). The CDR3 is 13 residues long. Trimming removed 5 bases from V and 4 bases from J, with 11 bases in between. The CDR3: CASSMRVSTEAFF. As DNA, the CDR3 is TGTGCCAGCAGCATGCGGGTCAGCACTGAAGCTTTCTTT.

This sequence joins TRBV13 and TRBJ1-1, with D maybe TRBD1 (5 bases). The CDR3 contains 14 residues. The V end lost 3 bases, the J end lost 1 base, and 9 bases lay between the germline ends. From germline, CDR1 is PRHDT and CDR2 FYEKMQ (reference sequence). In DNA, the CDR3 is TGTGCCAGCAGCTTGGGACGGACGAACACTGAAGCTTTCTTT. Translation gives CASSLGRTNTEAFF.

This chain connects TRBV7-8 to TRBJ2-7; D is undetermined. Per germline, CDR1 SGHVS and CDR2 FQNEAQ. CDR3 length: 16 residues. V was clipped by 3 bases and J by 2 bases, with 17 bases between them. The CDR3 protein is CASSLARGAFPYEQYF. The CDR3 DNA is TGTGCCAGCAGCTTGGCCCGCGGAGCGTTTCCCTACGAGCAGTACTTC.

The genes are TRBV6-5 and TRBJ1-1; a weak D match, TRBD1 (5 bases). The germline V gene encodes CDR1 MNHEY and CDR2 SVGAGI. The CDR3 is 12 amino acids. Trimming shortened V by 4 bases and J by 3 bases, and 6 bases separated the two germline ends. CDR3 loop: CASSLGDTEAFF. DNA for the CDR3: TGTGCCAGCAGTTTAGGGGACACTGAAGCTTTCTTT.

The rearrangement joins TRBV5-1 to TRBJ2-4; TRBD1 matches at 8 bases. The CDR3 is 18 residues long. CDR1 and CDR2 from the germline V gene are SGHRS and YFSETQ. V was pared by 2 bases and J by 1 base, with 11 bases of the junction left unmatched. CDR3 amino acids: CASSLDPQGVMAKNIQYF. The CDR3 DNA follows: TGCGCCAGCAGCTTAGACCCACAGGGGGTCATGGCCAAAAACATTCAGTACTTC.

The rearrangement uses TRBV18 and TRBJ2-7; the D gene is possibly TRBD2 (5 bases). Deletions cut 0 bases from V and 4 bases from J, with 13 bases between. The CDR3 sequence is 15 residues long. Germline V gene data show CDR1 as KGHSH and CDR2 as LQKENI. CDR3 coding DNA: TGTGCCAGCTCACCACCCGCGGGCGCGAGGTACGAGCAGTACTTC. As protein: CASSPPAGARYEQYF. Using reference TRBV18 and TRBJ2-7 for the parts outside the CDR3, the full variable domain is NAGVMQNPRHLVRRRGQEARLRCSPMKGHSHVYWYRQLPEEGLKFMVYLQKENIIDESGMPKERFSAEFPKEGPSILRIQQVVRGDSAAYFCASSPPAGARYEQYFGPGTRLTVT.

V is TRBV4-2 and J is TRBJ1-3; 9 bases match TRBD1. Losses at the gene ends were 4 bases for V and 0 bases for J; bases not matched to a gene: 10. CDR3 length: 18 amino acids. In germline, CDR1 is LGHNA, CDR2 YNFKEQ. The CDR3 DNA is TGTGCCAGCAGCCTGGCGGGACAGGGTTTGTCCTCTGGAAACACCATATATTTT. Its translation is CASSLAGQGLSSGNTIYF.

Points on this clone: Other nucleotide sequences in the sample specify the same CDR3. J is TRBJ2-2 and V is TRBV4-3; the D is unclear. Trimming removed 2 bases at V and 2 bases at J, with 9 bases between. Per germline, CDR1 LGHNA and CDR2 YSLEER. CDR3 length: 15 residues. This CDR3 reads CASSQRTANTGELFF. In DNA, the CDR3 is TGCGCCAGCAGCCAAAGAACAGCTAACACCGGGGAGCTGTTTTTT.

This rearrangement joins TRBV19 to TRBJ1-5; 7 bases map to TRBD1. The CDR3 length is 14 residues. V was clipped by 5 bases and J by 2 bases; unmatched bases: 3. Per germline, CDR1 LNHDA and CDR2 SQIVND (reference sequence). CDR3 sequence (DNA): TGTGCCAGTAGTTACACAGGGGGCAATCAGCCCCAGCATTTT. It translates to CASSYTGGNQPQHF. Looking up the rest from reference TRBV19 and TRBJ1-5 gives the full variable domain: DGGITQSPKYLFRKEGQNVTLSCEQNLNHDAMYWYRQDPGQGLRLIYYSQIVNDFQKGDIAEGYSVSREKKESFPLTVTSAQKNPTAFYLCASSYTGGNQPQHFGDGTRLSIL.

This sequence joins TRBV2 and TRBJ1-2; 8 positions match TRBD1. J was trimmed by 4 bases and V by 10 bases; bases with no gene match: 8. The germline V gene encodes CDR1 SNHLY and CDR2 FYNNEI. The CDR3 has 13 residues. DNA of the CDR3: TGTGCCACCAAAGACAGGGGCGGCTATGGCTACACCTTC. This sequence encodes CATKDRGGYGYTF.